The 30 T cell receptor beta chains given below trace back to one sample, sequenced in a study of blood T cell repertoires in COVID-19. Method: immunoSEQ multiplex PCR; TCRdb's copy keeps in-frame clones and lacks some. The top ten clones hold around 8.7% of a sample with tens of thousands of clones, more than 75% of them seen once. Sample: peripheral blood. The receptors come from an elderly woman with acute or convalescent COVID-19.

This clone is termed medium-sized. The rearrangement uses TRBV10-1 and TRBJ1-6; D unclear. This CDR3 spans 14 amino acids. Germline V lookup: CDR1 WNHNN, CDR2 SYGVQD (reference sequence). V lost 2 bases and J lost 7, with 9 bases in between. The CDR3 protein is CASSENRGNSPLHF. CDR3 bases: TGCGCCAGCAGTGAGAATCGGGGAAATTCACCCCTCCACTTT.

The rearrangement joins TRBV4-1 to TRBJ1-2; D remains ambiguous. The CDR3 runs 16 residues. V was pared by 4 bases and J by 4 bases, with 19 bases between. CDR1 and CDR2 (germline): MGHRA, YSYEKL. The CDR3 here is CASSRPFSGVGYGYTF. The CDR3 region has the DNA TGCGCCAGCAGCCGGCCGTTCTCCGGGGTTGGCTATGGCTACACCTTC.

This rearrangement joins TRBV3-1 (or the pseudogene TRBV3-2) to TRBJ2-5; TRBD2 matches 9 bases. Germline values: CDR1 LGHDT, CDR2 YNNKEL (reference sequence). Losses at the gene ends were 4 bases for V and 1 base for J; bases not matched to a gene: 10. The CDR3 spans 17 residues. In DNA form, the CDR3 reads TGTGCCAGCAGCCCAAGGGGGCGGGGGGGGTTCCAAGAGACCCAGTACTTC. This codes for CASSPRGRGGFQETQYF.

V is TRBV19 and J is TRBJ2-1; 9 nucleotides align to TRBD1. V was pared by 7 bases and J by 0 bases, with 4 bases of the junction left unmatched. The CDR3 has 15 residues. Germline V gene lookup returns CDR1 LNHDA and CDR2 SQIVND (reference sequence). In nucleotides, the CDR3 is TGTGCCAGTAAACTGGACAGGGGCTCCTACAATGAGCAGTTCTTC. Its translation: CASKLDRGSYNEQFF.

The gene calls are TRBV4-2 and TRBJ2-5; 7 bases match TRBD2. The CDR3 consists of 14 residues. J was trimmed by 5 bases and V by 0 bases; bases with no gene match: 3. From germline, CDR1 is LGHNA and CDR2 YNFKEQ. CDR3 residues: CASSQEGGRETQYF. CDR3 nucleotides: TGTGCCAGCAGCCAAGAGGGAGGGCGGGAGACCCAGTACTTC.

The chain recombines TRBV27 with TRBJ1-1, with TRBD1 identical over 10 bases. The germline gives CDR1 MNHEY, CDR2 SMNVEV (reference sequence). With V trimmed by 2 bases and J by 6 bases, 15 bases remained unmatched. The CDR3 totals 18 residues. In nucleotides, the CDR3 is TGTGCCAGCAGTTTAGTGATTGGAGGACAGGGGGTGGGGGCTGAAGCTTTCTTT. This codes for CASSLVIGGQGVGAEAFF.

This chain uses TRBV6-1 with TRBJ1-3; possibly TRBD1 for D (6 bases). V lost 3 bases and J 1 base, leaving 13 bases between the germline ends. The CDR3 sequence is 16 residues long. Germline CDR1 is MNHNS and CDR2 is SASEGT. The CDR3 DNA follows: TGTGCCAGCAGTGACCGGGACACATCATCTGGAAACACCATATATTTT. Translated, it gives CASSDRDTSSGNTIYF.

V gene TRBV3-1 (or the pseudogene TRBV3-2) combines with J gene TRBJ2-2, with a tentative D call TRBD2 (6 bases). The CDR3 sequence is 15 residues long. CDR1 and CDR2 from the germline V gene are LGHDT and YNNKEL (reference sequence). The V and J ends lost 4 bases and 2 bases respectively, with 11 bases between them. CDR3 coding DNA: TGTGCCAGCAGCCTGACTAGGGGAAACACCGGGGAGCTGTTTTTT. This translates into CASSLTRGNTGELFF.

The chain combines TRBV29-1 with TRBJ2-5; a weak D match, TRBD1 (6 bases). The CDR3 covers 12 residues. Looked up from germline, CDR1 is SQVTM and CDR2 is ANQGSEA. V dropped 4 bases and J dropped 5 bases, with 11 bases sitting between them. The DNA for the CDR3 is TGCAGCGTTGGCAGGGGAGTGGAGACCCAGTACTTC. Residues: CSVGRGVETQYF.

The gene calls are TRBV19 and TRBJ1-5; TRBD1 might be the D (6 bases). Trimming shortened V by 6 bases and J by 6 bases, and 15 bases separated the two germline ends. Germline loops: CDR1 LNHDA, CDR2 SQIVND (reference sequence). The CDR3 is made up of 14 amino acids. The CDR3 is CASRSGASPQPQHF. The CDR3 nucleotides are TGTGCCAGTAGATCAGGGGCGTCCCCTCAGCCCCAGCATTTT.

This chain connects TRBV6-5 to TRBJ2-7; weak D call: TRBD2 (6 bases). The V end was cut by 6 bases, the J end by 1 base, with 10 bases between. The germline gives CDR1 MNHEY, CDR2 SVGAGI. CDR3 length: 13 amino acids. CDR3 sequence (DNA): TGTGCCAGCAGAAAGGAGGGGTCCTACGAGCAGTACTTC. Translated, it gives CASRKEGSYEQYF.

The chain recombines TRBV6-5 with TRBJ1-1, with D unclear. Trimming removed 4 bases at V and 1 base at J, with 13 bases between. The germline V gene encodes CDR1 MNHEY and CDR2 SVGAGI. This CDR3 contains 15 residues. In DNA, the CDR3 is TGTGCCAGCAGTTCCCCACGCACACGGAACACTGAAGCTTTCTTT. Translation gives CASSSPRTRNTEAFF.

The gene calls are TRBV14 and TRBJ2-3; TRBD1 is a possible D gene (6 bases). Germline lookup yields CDR1 SGHDN and CDR2 FVKESK. V lost 0 bases to trimming and J lost 1 base, with 11 bases between them. The CDR3 has 16 residues. The CDR3 here is CASSQDRGLGTDTQYF. The CDR3 region has the DNA TGTGCCAGCAGCCAAGACAGGGGCCTAGGCACAGATACGCAGTATTTT.

The V gene is TRBV12-3 or TRBV12-4, the J gene TRBJ2-1; D gene ambiguous. The CDR3 is 11 amino acids. Trimming pared 6 bases from V and 9 bases from J, leaving 9 bases between. CDR3: CASSLPGEQFF. CDR3 nucleotides: TGTGCCAGCAGCCTCCCGGGTGAGCAGTTCTTC.

V usage is TRBV2 and J usage is TRBJ2-3; D is perhaps TRBD1 (6 bases). Deletions cut 7 bases from V and 4 bases from J, with 15 bases between. The CDR3 extends over 14 amino acids. Germline loops: CDR1 SNHLY, CDR2 FYNNEI. The CDR3 DNA reads TGTGCCAGCATGTCACAGGGTGTCCCAGATACGCAGTATTTT. Translated, it gives CASMSQGVPDTQYF.

This chain joins TRBV7-8 and TRBJ2-3; 9 bases align to TRBD2. This CDR3 is built from 14 residues. In germline, CDR1 is SGHVS, CDR2 FQNEAQ. Germline trimming cut 0 bases from V and 5 bases from J; bases unmatched to any gene: 0. In DNA form, the CDR3 reads TGTGCCAGCAGCTTAGCTAGCGGGAGAGATACGCAGTATTTT. It encodes CASSLASGRDTQYF.

This clone occurred a few times. For the CDR3, the DNA is TGTGCCATCAGTGAGTCGGAGGGGCATGGAAACACCATATATTTT. It specifies CAISESEGHGNTIYF. This chain links TRBV10-3 with TRBJ1-3; D possibly corresponds to TRBD1 (5 bases). Trimming shortened V by 0 bases and J by 3 bases, and 9 bases separated the two germline ends. Per germline, CDR1 ENHRY and CDR2 SYGVKD. This CDR3 is built from 15 residues.

The J gene is TRBJ1-2, the V gene TRBV12-3 or TRBV12-4, with a weak D call TRBD1 (5 bases). The V and J ends lost 7 bases and 8 bases respectively, with 17 bases between them. The CDR3 runs to 13 residues. CDR3 nucleotide sequence: TGTGCCAGCACCAGGGTCCGGGCGGGGGGCTACACCTTC. The encoded protein is CASTRVRAGGYTF.

This chain links TRBV21-1 with TRBJ2-7; TRBD2 is taken as the D call from the table, unchecked against the DNA. TRBV21-1 is noted as a pseudogene. The CDR3 is 12 amino acids. CDR3 sequence: CASTRLVYEQYF. The CDR3 DNA sequence: TGTGCCAGCACCAGACTAGTCTACGAGCAGTACTTC.

This chain uses TRBV24-1 with TRBJ2-5; D may be TRBD2 (7 bases). The germline gives CDR1 KGHDR, CDR2 SFDVKD. The CDR3 consists of 14 residues. The germline V and J ends were trimmed by 5 bases and 2 bases, with 11 bases remaining between them. Here the CDR3 DNA reads TGTGCCACCAGTGGGGAGGGGGGGCAAGAGACCCAGTACTTC. This codes for CATSGEGGQETQYF.

This clone was picked up a small number of times. The chain couples TRBV29-1 to TRBJ2-1, with TRBD2 identical over 11 bases. Germline V CDR1 and CDR2: SQVTM, ANQGSEA. Trimming took 5 bases from V and 4 from J; bases not matched to a gene: 1. The CDR3 loop spans 13 amino acids. The chain's CDR3 is CSVSSGGYNEQFF. The CDR3 DNA reads as TGCAGCGTTTCTAGCGGGGGGTACAATGAGCAGTTCTTC.

This chain connects TRBV30 to TRBJ1-1; 7 bases are a match to TRBD1. This CDR3 comprises 14 residues. V lost 1 base and J lost 4; bases outside the gene matches: 6. Germline V CDR1 and CDR2: GTSNPN, SVGIG (reference sequence). The DNA for the CDR3 is TGTGCCTGGAGTGGGGACAGCCGAGGCACTGAAGCTTTCTTT. Translation: CAWSGDSRGTEAFF.

This clone was detected a few times. This sequence joins TRBV4-2 and TRBJ2-2; TRBD1 aligns across 9 bases. This CDR3 has 18 amino acids. Germline values: CDR1 LGHNA, CDR2 YNFKEQ. V gave up 0 bases and J gave up 2 bases; unmatched junction bases: 7. CDR3 bases: TGTGCCAGCAGCCAAGATGGGACGGACAGGGGAAACACCGGGGAGCTGTTTTTT. As protein: CASSQDGTDRGNTGELFF.

This clone came up once. The chain links TRBV7-9 to TRBJ1-6; no firm D call. Germline V gene sequence: CDR1 SEHNR, CDR2 FQNEAQ (reference sequence). The CDR3 has 14 residues. Trimming left V 3 bases short and J 6 bases short, with 9 bases between. CDR3 protein: CASSFNPINSPLHF. The CDR3 nucleotides are TGTGCCAGCAGCTTTAACCCTATTAATTCACCCCTCCACTTT.

The chain carries TRBV29-1 and TRBJ1-2; D is uncertain. Germline CDR1 and CDR2: SQVTM and ANQGSEA. The ends were cut back, 7 bases at V and 6 bases at J, with 9 bases in the middle. The CDR3 length is 10 residues. Here the CDR3 reads CSGWLNGYTF. DNA of the CDR3: TGCAGCGGATGGCTCAATGGCTACACCTTC.

V is TRBV7-9 and J is TRBJ1-1; perhaps TRBD1 as D (5 bases). Trimming cost V 5 bases and J 1 base, with 8 bases left between them. Per germline, CDR1 SEHNR and CDR2 FQNEAQ (reference sequence). The CDR3 covers 13 residues. CDR3: CASSRQTNTEAFF. The DNA of the CDR3 is TGTGCCAGCAGCCGACAGACGAACACTGAAGCTTTCTTT.

The V call is TRBV4-1, the J call TRBJ1-4; 8 bases agree with TRBD1. Germline-derived CDR1 and CDR2 are MGHRA and YSYEKL. The CDR3 runs 16 residues. J was trimmed by 4 bases and V by 1 base; bases with no gene match: 5. The CDR3 reads CASSQGSGGLNEKLFF. For the CDR3, the DNA is TGCGCCAGCAGCCAAGGTTCAGGGGGCCTTAATGAAAAACTGTTTTTT.

The chain carries TRBV2 and TRBJ1-2; D gene unclear. V lost 7 bases, J lost 6 bases, and 12 bases lay in between. Germline values: CDR1 SNHLY, CDR2 FYNNEI. This CDR3 region has 12 residues. Here the CDR3 reads CASIARSDGYTF. The CDR3 region has the DNA TGTGCCAGCATTGCGCGAAGTGATGGCTACACCTTC.

V is TRBV19 and J is TRBJ1-1; D uncertain. The CDR3 has 15 residues. V was clipped by 3 bases and J by 5 bases, with 16 bases between them. Germline assignment: CDR1 LNHDA and CDR2 SQIVND (reference sequence). CDR3 sequence (DNA): TGTGCCAGTAGTATTGCAGGTAGAAGAAGGACTGAAGCTTTCTTT. It is translated as CASSIAGRRRTEAFF.

The chain recombines TRBV6-2 or TRBV6-3 with TRBJ2-2, with D possibly TRBD1 on 5 matching bases. There are 15 residues in the CDR3. CDR1 is MNHEY and CDR2 is SVGEGT in the germline V gene. Trimming left V 5 bases short and J 8 bases short, with 18 bases between. The CDR3 loop is CASSLQGFGTGELFF. The DNA of the CDR3 is TGTGCCAGCAGTCTGCAGGGTTTTGGAACTGGGGAGCTGTTTTTT.